These 15 T cell receptor beta chains share one sample of origin, sequenced in a study of T cells in Graves' hyperthyroidism and ophthalmopathy. RNA transcripts were the template for amplifying TCR beta CDR3 regions. HTBI primers drove first-round RT-PCR of the TCR CDR3. TCRdb reprocessed the multiplex PCR reads with MiXCR, giving one entry per CDR3 protein. Altogether hundreds of thousands of distinct CDR3 sequences are present, roughly 14% being singletons, with the ten largest covering 5.8%. Sequencing was carried out using blood. Every receptor here comes from a woman aged 25-40 years with Graves' hyperthyroidism that later progressed to Graves' ophthalmopathy.

The rearrangement joins TRBV28 to TRBJ1-2; 7 nucleotides align to TRBD1. The CDR3 covers 14 residues. Trimming cost V 5 bases and J 6 bases; bases outside gene matches: 9. CDR1 is MDHEN, CDR2 SYDVKM, per germline. The CDR3 loop reads CASSPGTARDGYTF. Here the CDR3 DNA reads TGTGCCAGCAGTCCTGGGACAGCCCGGGATGGCTACACCTTC.

In this sample, this clonotype turned up once. This may come from a read error, since a much larger clone is one base off. The chain's CDR3 is CASSTGLRVERNEQFF. The CDR3 bases are TGTGCCAGTAGTACAGGGTTGCGAGTTGAAAGGAATGAGCAGTTCTTC. The V gene is TRBV19, the J gene TRBJ2-1; tentatively, D is TRBD1 (5 bases). CDR1 is LNHDA, CDR2 SQIVND, per germline (reference sequence). CDR3 length: 16 residues. The V end was cut by 4 bases, the J end by 7 bases, with 20 bases between.

This clonotype was seen ten or more times. V gene TRBV20-1 combines with J gene TRBJ1-6; D remains unclear. The CDR3 is made up of 12 amino acids. From germline, CDR1 is DFQATT and CDR2 SNEGSKA (reference sequence). The V end lost 8 bases, the J end lost 6 bases, and 11 bases lay between the germline ends. CDR3 nucleotide sequence: TGCAGTTCAGTGAGGATTAATTCACCCCTCCACTTT. As protein: CSSVRINSPLHF.

V usage is TRBV7-2 and J usage is TRBJ2-1; 13 bases map to TRBD2. The germline V gene encodes CDR1 SGHTA and CDR2 FQGNSA. The V gene end was trimmed by 4 bases and the J gene end by 10 bases; junction bases not matched to a gene: 10. This CDR3 is built from 16 residues. The CDR3 region has the DNA TGTGCCAGCAGCTGGACTAGCGGGAGAGGGGGCAGGGAGCAGTTCTTC. This encodes CASSWTSGRGGREQFF.

The table lists this clonotype with a few counts. This chain joins TRBV6-5 and TRBJ2-5; TRBD2 might be the D (5 bases). Germline V CDR1 and CDR2: MNHEY, SVGAGI. The CDR3 runs 13 residues. Trimming shortened V by 4 bases and J by 10 bases, and 16 bases separated the two germline ends. The CDR3 protein is CASSSPAPGSQYF. The CDR3 coding sequence is TGTGCCAGCAGTTCTCCAGCCCCTGGGAGCCAGTACTTC.

This clonotype came up a few times. The rearrangement joins TRBV29-1 to TRBJ2-7, with 7 bases aligning to TRBD2. CDR3 length: 16 amino acids. CDR1 is SQVTM and CDR2 is ANQGSEA in the germline V gene. After removal of 4 bases from V and 2 bases from J, the junction contained 14 bases not matched to a gene. The CDR3 region is CSVGLGRASGAYEQYF. CDR3 nucleotides: TGCAGCGTTGGATTGGGTAGGGCTAGCGGAGCCTACGAGCAGTACTTC.

This clonotype was seen repeatedly, ten times or more. The chain employs TRBV20-1 and TRBJ2-1; TRBD2 matches at 11 bases. Germline-derived CDR1 and CDR2 are DFQATT and SNEGSKA (reference sequence). The V gene end was trimmed by 4 bases and the J gene end by 6 bases; junction bases not matched to a gene: 5. This CDR3 is 14 amino acids long. The CDR3 here is CSAISGRVFNEQFF. The CDR3 region has the DNA TGCAGTGCTATTAGCGGGAGGGTGTTCAATGAGCAGTTCTTC.

In its sample, this clonotype was seen many times. V and J are TRBV29-1 and TRBJ2-1; 11 nucleotides match TRBD2. The CDR3 contains 16 residues. V shed 6 bases and J 3 bases; nucleotides not matched to a gene: 10. From germline, CDR1 is SQVTM and CDR2 ANQGSEA. The CDR3 nucleotides read TGCAGCGTAACCACTAGCGGGAGCATGGTCTACAATGAGCAGTTCTTC. Translation: CSVTTSGSMVYNEQFF.

The V call is TRBV20-1, the J call TRBJ1-3, with D possibly matching TRBD1 (6 bases). Germline CDR1 DFQATT, CDR2 SNEGSKA (reference sequence). V was clipped by 5 bases and J by 4 bases, with 27 bases between them. The CDR3 has 18 residues. The CDR3 here is CSASKTPGAGDAGNTIYF. In nucleotides, the CDR3 is TGCAGTGCTTCCAAAACCCCCGGGGCAGGGGACGCGGGAAACACCATATATTTT.

A few counts support this clonotype. The genes are TRBV20-1 and TRBJ1-6, with 7 bases fitting TRBD1. Trimming removed 5 bases from V and 5 bases from J; junction bases left unmatched: 6. The germline CDR1 and CDR2 sequences are DFQATT and SNEGSKA (reference sequence). CDR3 length: 14 residues. The CDR3 DNA is TGCAGTGCTGTTCTGACAGGGAATAATTCACCCCTCCACTTT. This sequence encodes CSAVLTGNNSPLHF.

Many counts were recorded for this clonotype. This chain links TRBV6-2 or TRBV6-3 with TRBJ2-5; D is unclear. The CDR3 is 13 residues long. V shed 7 bases and J shed 1 base, with 10 bases lying between them. Germline V gene sequence: CDR1 MNHEY, CDR2 SVGEGT. The CDR3 sequence: CASTRPFQETQYF. Written as DNA, the CDR3 is TGTGCCAGCACCAGGCCCTTCCAAGAGACCCAGTACTTC.

This clonotype was detected many times. This chain links TRBV7-9 with TRBJ2-3, with unresolved D. Trimming cost V 2 bases and J 0 bases, with 9 bases left between them. This CDR3 contains 15 residues. Germline V gene sequence: CDR1 SEHNR, CDR2 FQNEAQ (reference sequence). CDR3 amino acids: CASSLKLPSTDTQYF. CDR3 nucleotide sequence: TGTGCCAGCAGCTTAAAATTACCTAGCACAGATACGCAGTATTTT.

Many counts were recorded for this clonotype. The chain carries TRBV27 and TRBJ2-7; 9 bases are a match to TRBD1. The J segment lost 5 bases and the V segment lost 5 bases, leaving 4 bases of the junction unmatched. This CDR3 region has 13 residues. The germline CDR1 and CDR2 sequences are MNHEY and SMNVEV (reference sequence). The CDR3 here is CASSPDRGDEQYF. CDR3 bases: TGTGCCAGCAGTCCCGACAGGGGGGACGAGCAGTACTTC.

This clonotype was seen a handful of times. The rearrangement links TRBV6-2 or TRBV6-3 to TRBJ2-1; TRBD2 agrees at 11 bases. CDR1 is MNHEY, CDR2 SVGEGT, per germline. The CDR3 extends over 16 amino acids. V lost 4 bases, J lost 7 bases, and 9 bases stayed unmatched. CDR3 nucleotides: TGTGCCAGCAGTTTCCTGACTAGCGGGACGGGGAATGAGCAGTTCTTC. Translated: CASSFLTSGTGNEQFF.

This clonotype occurred many times. The genes are TRBV3-1 and TRBJ1-5, with 9 positions matching TRBD1. Germline CDR1 reads LGHDT; CDR2 reads YNNKEL (reference sequence). V gave up 4 bases and J gave up 6 bases; unmatched junction bases: 7. The CDR3 has 15 residues. The CDR3 here is CASSLGTGTSQPQHF. CDR3 DNA: TGTGCCAGCAGCCTGGGGACAGGGACGAGTCAGCCCCAGCATTTT.